Below, 18 T cell receptor beta chains from the same sample are listed, as sequenced in a study of control samples from healthy donors and cancer patients. Only in-frame clones appear in the TCRdb table, and some are missing; sequencing was by immunoSEQ multiplex PCR. The data contain about 180,000 clones, nearly 90% of them singletons. Sequencing used blood. Receptors originate from a woman aged 45-59 years in good health.

The chain uses TRBV5-1 and TRBJ1-2; D gene unclear. This CDR3 is 17 amino acids long. Germline loops: CDR1 SGHRS, CDR2 YFSETQ. V was trimmed by 4 bases and J by 8 bases, leaving 27 bases between them. The CDR3 region is CASSGQISAIPRRGYTF. CDR3 nucleotide sequence: TGCGCCAGCAGCGGGCAAATTTCGGCAATCCCTCGTCGGGGCTACACCTTC.

The gene calls are TRBV4-1 and TRBJ2-7; D might be TRBD2 (6 bases). The V and J ends lost 6 bases and 5 bases respectively, with 17 bases between them. Germline V gene sequence: CDR1 MGHRA, CDR2 YSYEKL. The CDR3 runs to 14 residues. Here the CDR3 reads CASRPVEGRNEQYF. Here the CDR3 DNA reads TGCGCCAGCAGGCCAGTGGAGGGGAGGAACGAGCAGTACTTC.

The rearrangement uses TRBV5-6 and TRBJ1-3; D is unresolved. This CDR3 comprises 14 residues. The V and J ends lost 4 bases and 0 bases respectively, with 8 bases between them. The V gene's germline CDR1 is SGHDT and CDR2 YYEEEE. The DNA of the CDR3 is TGTGCCAGCAGCGCGGGATCCTCTGGAAACACCATATATTTT. This codes for CASSAGSSGNTIYF.

The chain carries TRBV2 and TRBJ1-2; D unresolved. Trimming cost V 5 bases and J 3 bases, with 10 bases left between them. In germline, CDR1 is SNHLY, CDR2 FYNNEI. The CDR3 covers 13 residues. CDR3 sequence reads: CASSLVSDYGYTF. The DNA for the CDR3 is TGTGCCAGCAGTTTGGTCAGTGACTATGGCTACACCTTC.

This clone was detected only a few times. The chain is built from TRBV19 and TRBJ2-2, with 8 bases fitting TRBD2. CDR3 length equals 16 residues. CDR1 is LNHDA and CDR2 is SQIVND in the germline V gene (reference sequence). With 3 bases clipped from V and 4 bases from J, the junction kept 7 bases outside the gene matches. The CDR3 loop reads CASSMASGWGTGELFF. In DNA, the CDR3 is TGTGCCAGTAGTATGGCTAGCGGGTGGGGCACCGGGGAGCTGTTTTTT.

V gene TRBV6-2 or TRBV6-3 combines with J gene TRBJ1-1; 7 bases line up with TRBD1. Unmatched junction bases numbered 6, after V lost 6 bases and J lost 5 bases. The CDR3 totals 13 residues. CDR1 is MNHEY and CDR2 is SVGEGT in the germline V gene. The CDR3 nucleotides are TGTGCCAGCAGCCAAGGGGGCAGGACTGAAGCTTTCTTT. This encodes CASSQGGRTEAFF.

The chain combines TRBV15 with TRBJ1-2, with D unclear. V was trimmed by 4 bases and J by 5 bases, leaving 17 bases between them. The germline gives CDR1 LNHNV, CDR2 YYDKDF (reference sequence). This CDR3 comprises 15 residues. CDR3 in amino acids: CATSIDRRHPYGYTF. The CDR3 bases are TGTGCCACCAGCATTGATCGCAGACACCCTTATGGCTACACCTTC.

The chain combines TRBV5-1 with TRBJ2-6, with 7 bases matching TRBD1. The CDR3 has 18 residues. Germline CDR1 SGHRS, CDR2 YFSETQ. Trimming took 3 bases from V and 0 from J; bases not matched to a gene: 9. The CDR3 DNA is TGCGCCAGCAGCTCGACAGGGCACCTTAGCTCTGGGGCCAACGTCCTGACTTTC. Protein product: CASSSTGHLSSGANVLTF.

The genes are TRBV19 and TRBJ2-5; D gene uncertain. V lost 3 bases and J 1 base, leaving 6 bases between the germline ends. In germline, CDR1 is LNHDA, CDR2 SQIVND (reference sequence). This CDR3 comprises 13 residues. The CDR3 region is CASSISRQETQYF. The CDR3, as DNA: TGTGCCAGTAGTATTAGTCGCCAAGAGACCCAGTACTTC.

The chain has TRBV5-1 and TRBJ2-7; 11 bases are a match to TRBD2. The CDR3 is made up of 14 amino acids. The germline CDR1 and CDR2 sequences are SGHRS and YFSETQ. V dropped 4 bases and J dropped 7; count of bases not matched to a gene: 7. The CDR3 bases are TGCGCCAGCAGCCTAGCGGGAGGATCGGGAGAGCAGTACTTC. Translating it yields CASSLAGGSGEQYF.

The chain combines TRBV25-1 with TRBJ1-5, with 8 nucleotides matching TRBD1. In germline, CDR1 is MGHDK, CDR2 SYGVNS. J was trimmed by 6 bases and V by 4 bases; bases with no gene match: 8. CDR3 size: 15 residues. DNA for the CDR3: TGTGCCAGCAGTGCAGGACAGGGTTTATCTCAGCCCCAGCATTTT. The encoded protein is CASSAGQGLSQPQHF.

The J gene is TRBJ2-3, the V gene TRBV30, with 14 nucleotides matching TRBD2. Per germline, CDR1 GTSNPN and CDR2 SVGIG (reference sequence). Trimming at V came to 4 bases and at J to 9 bases, leaving 3 bases not matched to a gene. The CDR3 has 13 amino acids. The CDR3 coding sequence is TGTGCCTGGACCGGACTAGCGGGAGGAACGCAGTATTTT. It codes for CAWTGLAGGTQYF.

This clone turned up a few times. The chain combines TRBV18 with TRBJ2-2, with unresolved D. Germline CDR1 reads KGHSH; CDR2 reads LQKENI. This CDR3 region has 16 residues. Trimming removed 4 bases at V and 5 bases at J, with 17 bases between. CDR3 loop: CASSLQAVVITGELFF. In DNA, the CDR3 is TGTGCCAGCTCACTTCAGGCCGTAGTAATAACCGGGGAGCTGTTTTTT.

The chain employs TRBV7-9 and TRBJ2-1; 9 nucleotides align to TRBD1. The CDR3 spans 16 residues. Germline assignment: CDR1 SEHNR and CDR2 FQNEAQ (reference sequence). V was pared by 5 bases and J by 5 bases, with 10 bases of the junction left unmatched. The CDR3 DNA sequence: TGTGCCAGCAGCCCAAGGGGACAGGGTATCAACAATGAGCAGTTCTTC. Amino acid sequence: CASSPRGQGINNEQFF.

V is TRBV15 and J is TRBJ2-5; D is perhaps TRBD1 (6 bases). The length of the CDR3 is 15 residues. V lost 9 bases, J lost 0 bases, and 17 bases lay in between. The germline CDR1 and CDR2 sequences are LNHNV and YYDKDF (reference sequence). The CDR3 DNA reads TGTGCCACTTCGGAGAACCGGGACAACCAAGAGACCCAGTACTTC. Translated: CATSENRDNQETQYF.

The chain combines TRBV28 with TRBJ2-1, with 9 positions matching TRBD1. Germline loops: CDR1 MDHEN, CDR2 SYDVKM. This CDR3 has 15 residues. With V trimmed by 3 bases and J by 6 bases, 6 bases remained unmatched. The CDR3 bases are TGTGCCAGCAGTTTCCCGGGACAGGGCTTCAATGAGCAGTTCTTC. It encodes CASSFPGQGFNEQFF.

The gene calls are TRBV24-1 and TRBJ2-3; maybe TRBD2 (5 bases). This CDR3 is built from 15 residues. Germline lookup yields CDR1 KGHDR and CDR2 SFDVKD. Trimming removed 1 base from V and 1 base from J, with 8 bases in between. The DNA of the CDR3 is TGTGCCACCAGTGATTTTGCCGGGGGCACAGATACGCAGTATTTT. This gives the protein CATSDFAGGTDTQYF.

The genes are TRBV5-5 and TRBJ1-2; 8 nucleotides match TRBD1. This CDR3 spans 16 amino acids. V shed 3 bases, J shed 4 bases, and the junction held 11 bases outside the gene matches. The germline V gene encodes CDR1 SGHKS and CDR2 YYEKEE (reference sequence). The CDR3 protein is CASSYAWTGMAYGYTF. DNA for the CDR3: TGTGCCAGCAGCTATGCATGGACAGGGATGGCCTATGGCTACACCTTC.